This T cell receptor (beta chain) was sequenced during a study of T cell responses to AZD1222 COVID-19 vaccine. The length of the CDR3 is 14 residues. Germline assignment: CDR1 SGHRS and CDR2 YFSETQ. The V end was cut by 3 bases, the J end by 4 bases, with 10 bases between. Assay: immunoSEQ multiplex PCR; the TCRdb copy retains only in-frame clones and omits some. The sample has roughly 110,000 clones; about 90% are singletons. The specimen comprised peripheral blood, sampled on day 0 of AZD1222 vaccination. The V and J genes are TRBV5-1 and TRBJ2-2, with no clear D. This TCR derives from an adult in good health. CDR3: CASSSIGFTGELFF. Written as DNA, the CDR3 is TGCGCCAGCAGCTCGATAGGGTTCACCGGGGAGCTGTTTTTT.